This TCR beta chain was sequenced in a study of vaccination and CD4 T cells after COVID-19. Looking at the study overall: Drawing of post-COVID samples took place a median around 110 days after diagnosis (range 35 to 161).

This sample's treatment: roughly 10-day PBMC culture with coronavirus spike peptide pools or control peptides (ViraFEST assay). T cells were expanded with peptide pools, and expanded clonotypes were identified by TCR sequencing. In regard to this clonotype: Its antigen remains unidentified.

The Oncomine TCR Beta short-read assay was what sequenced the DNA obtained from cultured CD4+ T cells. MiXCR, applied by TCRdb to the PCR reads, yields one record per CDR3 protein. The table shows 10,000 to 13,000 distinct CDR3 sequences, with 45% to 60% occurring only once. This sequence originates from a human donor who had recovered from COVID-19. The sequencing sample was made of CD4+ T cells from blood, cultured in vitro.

The CDR3 DNA follows: TGTGCCAGCCTGGTGGGGACAACTAAAGAGACCCAGTACTTC. This translates into CASLVGTTKETQYF. The V and J genes are TRBV12-3 or TRBV12-4 and TRBJ2-5; possible D gene TRBD1, 6 bases. This CDR3 is 14 amino acids long. V was cut by 8 bases and J by 3 bases, with 16 bases left in between.